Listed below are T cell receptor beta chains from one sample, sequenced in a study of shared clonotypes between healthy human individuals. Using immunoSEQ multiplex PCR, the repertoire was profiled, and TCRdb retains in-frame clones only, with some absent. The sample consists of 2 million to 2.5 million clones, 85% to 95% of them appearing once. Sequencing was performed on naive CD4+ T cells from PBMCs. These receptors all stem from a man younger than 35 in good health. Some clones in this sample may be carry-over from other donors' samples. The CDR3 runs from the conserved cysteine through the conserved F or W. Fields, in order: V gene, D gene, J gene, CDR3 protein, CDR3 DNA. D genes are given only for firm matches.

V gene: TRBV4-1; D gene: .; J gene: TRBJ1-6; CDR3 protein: CASSQVGGANNSPLHF; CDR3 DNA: TGCGCCAGCAGCCAAGTGGGTGGGGCTAATAATTCACCCCTCCACTTT
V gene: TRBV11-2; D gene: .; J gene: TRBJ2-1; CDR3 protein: CASSPPYYNEQFF; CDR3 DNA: TGTGCCAGCAGCCCGCCCTATTACAATGAGCAGTTCTTC
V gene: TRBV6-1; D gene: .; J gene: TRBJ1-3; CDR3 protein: CASSDGDHYSGNTIYF; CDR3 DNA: TGTGCCAGCAGTGATGGGGACCACTACTCTGGAAACACCATATATTTT
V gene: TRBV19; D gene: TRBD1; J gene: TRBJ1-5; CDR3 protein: CASSMYRQGDQPQHF; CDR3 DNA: TGTGCCAGTAGTATGTATCGACAGGGAGACCAGCCCCAGCATTTT
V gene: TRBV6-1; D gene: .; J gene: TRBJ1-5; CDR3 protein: CASSPGTISNQPQHF; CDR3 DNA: TGTGCCAGCAGTCCCGGGACGATTAGCAATCAGCCCCAGCATTTT
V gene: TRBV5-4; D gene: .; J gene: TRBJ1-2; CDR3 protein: CASSLYRVSGYTF; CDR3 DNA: TGTGCCAGCAGCTTGTACAGGGTATCTGGCTACACCTTC
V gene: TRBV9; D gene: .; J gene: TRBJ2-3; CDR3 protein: CASSVKTGMTTDTQYF; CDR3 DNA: TGTGCCAGCAGCGTAAAAACAGGGATGACGACAGATACGCAGTATTTT
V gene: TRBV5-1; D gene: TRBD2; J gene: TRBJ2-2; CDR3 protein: CASIAGGPTGELFF; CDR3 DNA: TGCGCCAGCATAGCGGGAGGGCCCACCGGGGAGCTGTTTTTT
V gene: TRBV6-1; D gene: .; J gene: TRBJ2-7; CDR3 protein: CASSEPPDSGEQYF; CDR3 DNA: TGTGCCAGCAGTGAACCCCCGGACTCGGGGGAGCAGTACTTC
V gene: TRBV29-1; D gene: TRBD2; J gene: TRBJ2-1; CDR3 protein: CSVVAGGPGVFYNEQFF; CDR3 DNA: TGCAGCGTTGTAGCGGGAGGCCCTGGAGTTTTTTACAATGAGCAGTTCTTC
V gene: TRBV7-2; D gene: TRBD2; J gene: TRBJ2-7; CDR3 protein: CASSPGTSGSYEQYF; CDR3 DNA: TGTGCCAGCAGCCCGGGGACTAGCGGGTCCTACGAGCAGTACTTC
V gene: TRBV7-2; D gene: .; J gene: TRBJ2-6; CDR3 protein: CASSLITGRRESGANVLTF; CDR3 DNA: TGTGCCAGCAGCTTAATCACGGGACGGAGGGAATCTGGGGCCAACGTCCTGACTTTC
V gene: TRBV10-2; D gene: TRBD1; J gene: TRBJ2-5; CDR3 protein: CASRGQGQGGTQYF; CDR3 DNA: TGCGCCAGCAGGGGACAGGGGCAAGGGGGGACCCAGTACTTC
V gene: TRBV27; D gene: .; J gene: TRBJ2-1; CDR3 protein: CASRLGGPGGAEQFF; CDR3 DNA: TGTGCCAGCAGACTGGGGGGACCCGGCGGCGCTGAGCAGTTCTTC
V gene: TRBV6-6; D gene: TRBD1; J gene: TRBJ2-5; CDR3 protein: CASSSGGETQYF; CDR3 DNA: TGTGCCAGCAGTTCAGGGGGAGAGACCCAGTACTTC
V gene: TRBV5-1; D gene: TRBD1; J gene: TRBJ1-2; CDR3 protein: CASSLDRGLNYGYTF; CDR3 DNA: TGCGCCAGCAGCTTGGACAGGGGGCTAAACTATGGCTACACCTTC
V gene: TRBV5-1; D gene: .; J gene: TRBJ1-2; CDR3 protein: CASSTGGSPGVYGYTF; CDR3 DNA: TGCGCCAGCAGCACGGGTGGGTCTCCGGGAGTCTATGGCTACACCTTC
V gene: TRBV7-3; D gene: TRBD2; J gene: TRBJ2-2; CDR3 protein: CASSPQREGHGELFF; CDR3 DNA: TGTGCCAGCAGCCCCCAGCGGGAGGGGCACGGGGAGCTGTTTTTT
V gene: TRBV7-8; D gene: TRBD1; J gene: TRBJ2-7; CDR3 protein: CASQLRFRDRAHEQYF; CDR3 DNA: TGTGCCAGCCAGCTTAGGTTCCGGGACAGGGCCCACGAGCAGTACTTC
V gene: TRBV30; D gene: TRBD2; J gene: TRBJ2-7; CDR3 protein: CAWTLAGAYEQYF; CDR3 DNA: TGTGCCTGGACCCTAGCGGGAGCATACGAGCAGTACTTC
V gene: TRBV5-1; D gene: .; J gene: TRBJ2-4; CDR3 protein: CASSLTSGAKNIQYF; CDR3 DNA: TGCGCCAGCAGCTTGACGTCAGGGGCCAAAAACATTCAGTACTTC